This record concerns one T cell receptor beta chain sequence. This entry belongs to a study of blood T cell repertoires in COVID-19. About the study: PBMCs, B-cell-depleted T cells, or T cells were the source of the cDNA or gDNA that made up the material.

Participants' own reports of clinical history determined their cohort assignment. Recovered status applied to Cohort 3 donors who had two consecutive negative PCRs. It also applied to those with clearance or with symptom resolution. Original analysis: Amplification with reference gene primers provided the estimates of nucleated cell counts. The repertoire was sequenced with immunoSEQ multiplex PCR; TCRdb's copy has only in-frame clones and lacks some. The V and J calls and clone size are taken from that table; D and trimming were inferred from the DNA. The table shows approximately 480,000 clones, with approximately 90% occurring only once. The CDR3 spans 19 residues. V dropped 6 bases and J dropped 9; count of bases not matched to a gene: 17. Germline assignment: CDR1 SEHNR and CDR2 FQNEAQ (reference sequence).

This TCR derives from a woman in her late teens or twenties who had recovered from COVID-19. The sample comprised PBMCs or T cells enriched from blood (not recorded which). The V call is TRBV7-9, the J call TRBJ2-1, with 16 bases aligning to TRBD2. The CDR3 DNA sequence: TGTGCCAGCAGTTTTCCTAAACCGGGACTAGCGGGGGGGCATAGTGAGCAGTTCTTC. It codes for CASSFPKPGLAGGHSEQFF.